This TCR beta chain is from a study of T cell changes during pregnancy in multiple sclerosis. In its sample, this clone was seen once. TCRdb's table, derived via immunoSEQ multiplex PCR, lists solely in-frame clones and lacks some. The data show about 62,000 clones, with around 92% seen just once and around 2.5% held by the top ten. This CDR3 is built from 14 residues. The V gene's germline CDR1 is WNHNN and CDR2 SYGVQD (reference sequence). Germline trimming cut 2 bases from V and 9 bases from J; bases unmatched to any gene: 6. The source of this sequence is a female donor in good health, enrolled as a control in a pregnancy study. The input for sequencing was peripheral blood, taken in the second trimester of pregnancy. The gene calls are TRBV10-1 and TRBJ2-1, with 8 nucleotides matching TRBD2. CDR3 bases: TGCGCCAGCAGTGAGGGGACTAGTTCGACTGAGCAGTTCTTC. Translating it yields CASSEGTSSTEQFF.